Following are 17 T cell receptor beta chains from one sample sequenced in a study of identical twins. TCRdb itself ran the 5' RACE reads through MiXCR, one entry per CDR3 protein. The sample yields 1.5 million to 2 million distinct CDR3 sequences, roughly a third seen once. Sequenced sample: cord blood. The receptor source for this set is a newborn girl in good health.

The rearrangement uses TRBV6-1 and TRBJ1-2, with 7 bases fitting TRBD1. Trimming removed 1 base from V and 6 bases from J; junction bases left unmatched: 2. In germline, CDR1 is MNHNS, CDR2 SASEGT. CDR3 size: 13 residues. The CDR3 here is CASSEVGTDGYTF. CDR3 DNA sequence: TGTGCCAGCAGTGAAGTAGGGACAGATGGCTACACCTTC.

The gene calls are TRBV6-2 or TRBV6-3 and TRBJ1-1; no firm D call. The ends were cut back, 5 bases at V and 4 bases at J, with 17 bases in the middle. The CDR3 is 15 residues long. Germline lookup yields CDR1 MNHEY and CDR2 SVGEGT. CDR3 sequence: CASSAHMNLFTEAFF. The DNA of the CDR3 is TGTGCCAGCAGTGCCCACATGAACCTTTTCACTGAAGCTTTCTTT.

V gene TRBV28 combines with J gene TRBJ1-5; maybe TRBD1 (6 bases). The CDR3 covers 17 residues. Between the trimmed V and J ends, which lost 3 bases and 2 bases, there was a span of 17 bases. The germline gives CDR1 MDHEN, CDR2 SYDVKM. The CDR3 bases are TGTGCCAGCAGTTTCACAAGAATCAGGGGCGGCAATCAGCCCCAGCATTTT. This sequence encodes CASSFTRIRGGNQPQHF.

This clonotype has just one count. The chain employs TRBV6-5 and TRBJ1-2; 8 bases map to TRBD1. V lost 0 bases to trimming and J lost 4 bases; unmatched junction nucleotides: 4. The CDR3 consists of 15 residues. Germline V CDR1 and CDR2: MNHEY, SVGAGI. CDR3 loop: CASSYSAGGSYGYTF. CDR3 DNA sequence: TGTGCCAGCAGTTACTCCGCAGGGGGCTCCTATGGCTACACCTTC.

The chain couples TRBV6-6 to TRBJ2-1; 8 nucleotides agree with TRBD2. Germline CDR1 and CDR2: MNHNY and SVGAGI (reference sequence). There are 12 residues in the CDR3. V shed 10 bases, J shed 7 bases, and the junction held 6 bases outside the gene matches. CDR3 sequence (DNA): TGTGCCACGGGGGTAGCGGGGAATGAGCAGTTCTTC. It yields the protein CATGVAGNEQFF.

The sample holds a few counts of this clonotype. The CDR3 bases are TGCAGTGCTAGAGCCGGGACTAGCGGGATCGAGACCCAGTACTTC. Translating gives CSARAGTSGIETQYF. V is TRBV20-1 and J is TRBJ2-5; 13 nucleotides align to TRBD2. The germline gives CDR1 DFQATT, CDR2 SNEGSKA (reference sequence). There are 15 residues in the CDR3. Trimming removed 1 base from V and 5 bases from J; junction bases left unmatched: 4.

Worth noting for this clonotype: Relative to the germline gene, one junction end is altered; a read error may explain this. This chain links TRBV5-1 with TRBJ2-1, with 9 positions matching TRBD1. Germline CDR1 reads SGHRS; CDR2 reads YFSETQ. CDR3 length equals 16 residues. The CDR3 here is CANSAAGTGMMNEQFF. CDR3 coding DNA: TGCGCCAACAGCGCCGCCGGGACAGGGATGATGAATGAGCAGTTCTTC.

The genes are TRBV12-3 or TRBV12-4 and TRBJ2-7, with 7 bases matching TRBD1. V shed 7 bases and J 3 bases; nucleotides not matched to a gene: 9. This CDR3 spans 14 amino acids. The CDR3 loop is CASNDRVGDYEQYF. The DNA for the CDR3 is TGTGCCAGCAATGACAGGGTGGGGGACTACGAGCAGTACTTC.

The genes are TRBV20-1 and TRBJ2-1, with TRBD2 matching 11 bases. V lost 1 base, J lost 8 bases, and 4 bases stayed unmatched. The CDR3 sequence is 14 residues long. Germline loops: CDR1 DFQATT, CDR2 SNEGSKA (reference sequence). CDR3 nucleotides: TGCAGTGCTAGAGTTCTAGCGGGGGGCCATGAGCAGTTCTTC. Its protein product is CSARVLAGGHEQFF.

V is TRBV29-1 and J is TRBJ2-3; TRBD1 matches at 8 bases. Germline values: CDR1 SQVTM, CDR2 ANQGSEA. V lost 7 bases and J lost 1; bases outside the gene matches: 10. The CDR3 is 15 residues long. This CDR3 reads CSAPIRGQGTDTQYF. Written as DNA, the CDR3 is TGCAGCGCCCCGATACGGGGACAGGGCACAGATACGCAGTATTTT.

This chain uses TRBV5-1 with TRBJ2-4, with 12 bases fitting TRBD2. This CDR3 is built from 15 residues. The germline V gene has CDR1 SGHRS and CDR2 YFSETQ. V lost 2 bases and J lost 13; bases outside the gene matches: 10. This CDR3 reads CASSLGLAGQEAQYF. As DNA, the CDR3 is TGCGCCAGCAGCTTAGGACTAGCGGGACAAGAGGCCCAGTACTTC.

This clonotype has more than one count but fewer than ten. The chain uses TRBV28 and TRBJ2-4, with 13 bases matching TRBD2. Per germline, CDR1 MDHEN and CDR2 SYDVKM. J lost 1 base, V lost 5 bases, and 8 bases had no gene match. The CDR3 has 18 residues. CDR3 in amino acids: CASSRGLAGVWAKNIQYF. For the CDR3, the DNA is TGTGCCAGCAGTAGAGGACTAGCGGGAGTTTGGGCCAAAAACATTCAGTACTTC.

This sequence joins TRBV5-1 and TRBJ2-5, with D unresolved. CDR1 and CDR2 (germline): SGHRS, YFSETQ. Trimming left V 3 bases short and J 1 base short, with 10 bases between. This CDR3 is built from 14 residues. The CDR3 sequence: CASSSSTRQETQYF. The DNA of the CDR3 is TGCGCCAGCAGCTCCTCGACTCGCCAAGAGACCCAGTACTTC.

This clonotype has only one observation. Just one base apart from a much larger clone, this may be a read error. The chain employs TRBV25-1 and TRBJ1-2; D might be TRBD1 (5 bases). The CDR3 has 12 residues. Germline CDR1 is MGHDK and CDR2 is SYGVNS. This CDR3 reads CAGSELGDGYTF. The CDR3 nucleotides read TGTGCCGGCAGTGAATTGGGGGATGGCTACACCTTC.

This clonotype has a count of ten or more. Compared with germline, one end of the junction differs, possibly owing to a read error. This chain connects TRBV5-1 to TRBJ2-5; D is undetermined. This CDR3 is 11 amino acids long. The germline gives CDR1 SGHRS, CDR2 YFSETQ. CDR3 loop: CASSFRETQYF. Written as DNA, the CDR3 is TGTGCCAGCAGTTTCCGAGAGACCCAGTACTTC.

This clonotype was detected only a few times. The rearrangement links TRBV29-1 to TRBJ1-2; D not resolved. V was cut by 8 bases and J by 4 bases, with 8 bases left in between. CDR3 size: 10 residues. Germline CDR1 is SQVTM and CDR2 is ANQGSEA. CDR3 sequence: CSRSPYGYTF. The DNA for the CDR3 is TGCAGCCGGTCGCCCTATGGCTACACCTTC.

V is TRBV10-3 and J is TRBJ2-7; a possible D gene is TRBD1 (6 bases). The CDR3 consists of 17 residues. Germline assignment: CDR1 ENHRY and CDR2 SYGVKD. Trimming took 5 bases from V and 4 from J, leaving 24 bases between them. DNA of the CDR3: TGTGCCATCAGTCCTGATCTGATATTACAGGGCGGGTACGAGCAGTACTTC. Residues: CAISPDLILQGGYEQYF.